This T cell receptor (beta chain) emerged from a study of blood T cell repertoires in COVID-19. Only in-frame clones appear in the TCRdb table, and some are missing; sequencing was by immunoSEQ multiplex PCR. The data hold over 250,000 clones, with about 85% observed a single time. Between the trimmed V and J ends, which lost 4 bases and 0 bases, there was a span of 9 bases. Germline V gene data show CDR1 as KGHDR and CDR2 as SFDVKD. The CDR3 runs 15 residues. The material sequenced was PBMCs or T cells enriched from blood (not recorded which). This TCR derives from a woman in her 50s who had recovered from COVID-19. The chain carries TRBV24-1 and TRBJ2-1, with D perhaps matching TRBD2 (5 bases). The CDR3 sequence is CATSEAGPSYNEQFF. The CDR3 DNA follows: TGTGCCACCAGTGAGGCGGGCCCCTCCTACAATGAGCAGTTCTTC.